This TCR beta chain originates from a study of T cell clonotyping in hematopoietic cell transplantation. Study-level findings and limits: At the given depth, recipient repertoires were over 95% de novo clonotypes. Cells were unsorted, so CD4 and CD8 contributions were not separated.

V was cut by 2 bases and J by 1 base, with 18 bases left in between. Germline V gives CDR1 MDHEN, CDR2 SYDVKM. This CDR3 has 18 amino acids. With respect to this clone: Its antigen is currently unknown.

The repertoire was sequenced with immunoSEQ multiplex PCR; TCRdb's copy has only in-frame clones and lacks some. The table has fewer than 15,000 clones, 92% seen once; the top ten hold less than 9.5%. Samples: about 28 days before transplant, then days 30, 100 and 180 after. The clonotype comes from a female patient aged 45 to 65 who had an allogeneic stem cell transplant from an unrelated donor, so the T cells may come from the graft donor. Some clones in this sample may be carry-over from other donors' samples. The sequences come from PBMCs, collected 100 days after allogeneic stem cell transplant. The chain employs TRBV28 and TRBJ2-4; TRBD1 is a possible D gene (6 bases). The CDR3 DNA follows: TGTGCCAGCAGTTTAAGTCGCTTGTGGGGGCAGGCCAAAAACATTCAGTACTTC. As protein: CASSLSRLWGQAKNIQYF.